The 9 T cell receptor beta chains below come from one sample, sequenced in a study of blood T cell repertoires in COVID-19. This table comes from immunoSEQ multiplex PCR, and its TCRdb copy is limited to in-frame clones, with some not included. The data contain about 28,000 clones, approximately 79% of them seen just once; the ten biggest clones take up under 25%. Sequencing was carried out using peripheral blood. The source is a boy aged 2-9 years with active or convalescent COVID-19.

This sequence joins TRBV29-1 and TRBJ1-1; D unresolved. This CDR3 has 13 residues. Trimming shortened V by 5 bases and J by 1 base, and 11 bases separated the two germline ends. Germline-derived CDR1 and CDR2 are SQVTM and ANQGSEA. The CDR3: CSVSSVSNTEAFF. CDR3 nucleotides: TGCAGCGTTAGTAGTGTGTCGAACACTGAAGCTTTCTTT. The full variable domain, rest sourced from reference TRBV29-1 and TRBJ1-1, is SAVISQKPSRDICQRGTSLTIQCQVDSQVTMMFWYRQQPGQSLTLIATANQGSEATYESGFVIDKFPISRPNLTFSTLTVSNMSPEDSSIYLCSVSSVSNTEAFFGQGTRLTVV.

This clone is judged hyperexpanded. The chain employs TRBV27 and TRBJ2-5; D remains ambiguous. CDR3 length: 15 residues. V shed 0 bases and J shed 2 bases, with 10 bases lying between them. CDR1 MNHEY and CDR2 SMNVEV come from the germline V gene (reference sequence). The CDR3 loop is CASSLSMAGQETQYF. The DNA for the CDR3 is TGTGCCAGCAGTTTATCGATGGCAGGTCAAGAGACCCAGTACTTC.

The rearrangement uses TRBV5-8 and TRBJ1-1; D is undetermined. Deletions cut 6 bases from V and 0 bases from J, with 12 bases between. Germline values: CDR1 SGHTS, CDR2 YDEGEE. The CDR3 extends over 14 amino acids. The CDR3 DNA sequence: TGTGCCAGCAACTTCGGGGATCTGAACACTGAAGCTTTCTTT. Translating it yields CASNFGDLNTEAFF.

The chain carries TRBV19 and TRBJ1-5; D remains unclear. CDR3 length: 9 amino acids. Trimming removed 8 bases from V and 6 bases from J, with 2 bases in between. In germline, CDR1 is LNHDA, CDR2 SQIVND (reference sequence). The CDR3: CASLQPQHF. The CDR3 DNA reads as TGTGCCAGTCTTCAGCCCCAGCATTTT. Full variable domain (missing parts from reference TRBV19 and TRBJ1-5): DGGITQSPKYLFRKEGQNVTLSCEQNLNHDAMYWYRQDPGQGLRLIYYSQIVNDFQKGDIAEGYSVSREKKESFPLTVTSAQKNPTAFYLCASLQPQHFGDGTRLSIL.

V is TRBV6-6 and J is TRBJ1-3; 7 bases map to TRBD1. Germline-derived CDR1 and CDR2 are MNHNY and SVGAGI (reference sequence). Trimming cost V 7 bases and J 1 base; bases outside gene matches: 7. The CDR3 consists of 15 residues. The CDR3 region has the DNA TGTGCCAGCACCCCCGGACAGGCTTCTGGAAACACCATATATTTT. Translation gives CASTPGQASGNTIYF.

The J gene is TRBJ1-1, the V gene TRBV6-6, with a tentative D call TRBD1 (6 bases). Looked up from germline, CDR1 is MNHNY and CDR2 is SVGAGI (reference sequence). The V end lost 6 bases, the J end lost 8 bases, and 16 bases lay between the germline ends. This CDR3 is 13 amino acids long. CDR3 sequence: CASSLQGLGEAFF. CDR3 bases: TGTGCCAGCAGCCTCCAGGGGCTTGGGGAAGCTTTCTTT.

The gene calls are TRBV6-5 and TRBJ1-5; D is uncertain. The germline V gene has CDR1 MNHEY and CDR2 SVGAGI. There are 14 residues in the CDR3. The ends were cut back, 5 bases at V and 7 bases at J, with 15 bases in the middle. The CDR3 DNA follows: TGTGCCAGCAGTCCTCGGAGGGAGCGGCAGCCCCAGCATTTT. The encoded protein is CASSPRRERQPQHF.

The table lists this clone with many counts. The chain employs TRBV30 and TRBJ1-4, with a tentative D call TRBD1 (5 bases). The germline V gene encodes CDR1 GTSNPN and CDR2 SVGIG (reference sequence). This CDR3 is built from 15 residues. The V end was cut by 1 base, the J end by 7 bases, with 16 bases between. This CDR3 is CAWSATWGEGEKLFF. The CDR3, as DNA: TGTGCCTGGAGTGCCACGTGGGGGGAGGGTGAAAAACTGTTTTTT.

This clone was picked up one time. This chain connects TRBV7-2 to TRBJ1-2; a possible D gene is TRBD1 (5 bases). Germline V gene data show CDR1 as SGHTA and CDR2 as FQGNSA. This CDR3 contains 15 residues. V lost 1 base to trimming and J lost 3 bases, with 12 bases between them. CDR3 protein: CASSLGPLTDYGYTF. The CDR3 DNA is TGTGCCAGCAGCTTAGGACCGCTGACAGACTATGGCTACACCTTC.